A single sample gave rise to the 27 T cell receptor beta chains below, sequenced in a study of Ad26.COV2.S vaccination and SARS-CoV-2 variants. Sequenced by immunoSEQ multiplex PCR; TCRdb stores in-frame clones only, minus some. The sample records approximately 460,000 clones, nearly 90% being singletons. The treatment is: some 20 received Ad26.COV2.S at low or high dose, single or two shots; five or six received placebo; per-sample allocation not given. Samples analyzed were those drawn on day 63 after the first vaccine or placebo injection. Specimen: peripheral blood, collected in a trial of Ad26.COV2.S vaccine versus placebo. The receptors shown here come from a person aged 18-65 years who received the Ad26.COV2.S COVID-19 vaccine or a placebo.

This chain uses TRBV4-1 with TRBJ2-3, with 9 bases identical to TRBD1. The CDR3 covers 16 residues. V trimming: 1 base; J trimming: 4 bases; junction bases outside the gene matches: 6. Per the germline V gene, CDR1 is MGHRA and CDR2 is YSYEKL. The CDR3 loop reads CASSQAGTGLSDTQYF. The CDR3 DNA reads TGCGCCAGCAGCCAAGCCGGGACAGGGTTATCAGATACGCAGTATTTT.

CDR3 amino acids: CASSLASGRLYNEQFF. The CDR3 DNA reads as TGCGCCAGCAGCTTGGCTAGCGGGAGGCTTTACAATGAGCAGTTCTTC. The chain links TRBV5-1 to TRBJ2-1, with 11 bases aligning to TRBD2. The junction had 3 bases not matched to a gene; V was cut back by 0 bases and J by 4 bases. Per germline, CDR1 SGHRS and CDR2 YFSETQ. This CDR3 contains 16 residues.

The gene calls are TRBV19 and TRBJ2-1, with a possible D match to TRBD2 (5 bases). This CDR3 is 13 amino acids long. Trimming took 7 bases from V and 6 from J, leaving 13 bases between them. CDR1 and CDR2 from the germline V gene are LNHDA and SQIVND (reference sequence). CDR3 residues: CASKTSRSNEQFF. CDR3 coding DNA: TGTGCCAGTAAAACTAGTCGTAGCAATGAGCAGTTCTTC.

The genes are TRBV19 and TRBJ1-2, with D unclear. The V and J ends lost 1 base and 4 bases respectively, with 10 bases between them. Looked up from germline, CDR1 is LNHDA and CDR2 is SQIVND (reference sequence). The CDR3 loop spans 14 amino acids. The CDR3 loop reads CASSIGVGPYGYTF. CDR3 DNA: TGTGCCAGTAGTATAGGCGTCGGACCCTATGGCTACACCTTC.

CDR3 DNA sequence: TGTGCCAGCAGTTACTCGCGAGAAGGCCTTAACACTGAAGCTTTCTTT. Translated, it gives CASSYSREGLNTEAFF. The chain couples TRBV6-5 to TRBJ1-1; D not certain. CDR1 is MNHEY, CDR2 SVGAGI, per germline. The CDR3 is made up of 16 amino acids. Between the trimmed V and J ends, which lost 0 bases and 2 bases, there was a span of 13 bases.

This rearrangement joins TRBV6-5 to TRBJ1-3, with D tentatively TRBD1 (5 bases). The CDR3 contains 15 residues. The germline gives CDR1 MNHEY, CDR2 SVGAGI. V lost 0 bases, J lost 6 bases, and 12 bases lay in between. This CDR3 is CASSYSGRGENTIYF. CDR3 in DNA: TGTGCCAGCAGTTACTCCGGGAGGGGAGAAAACACCATATATTTT.

The V call is TRBV19, the J call TRBJ2-4, with TRBD1 identical over 10 bases. From germline, CDR1 is LNHDA and CDR2 SQIVND (reference sequence). There are 13 residues in the CDR3. The V gene end was trimmed by 6 bases and the J gene end by 6 bases; junction bases not matched to a gene: 2. The chain's CDR3 is CASRGTGANIQYF. The DNA of the CDR3 is TGTGCCAGTAGGGGGACAGGGGCAAACATTCAGTACTTC. Full variable domain (outside the CDR3, taken from reference TRBV19 and TRBJ2-4): DGGITQSPKYLFRKEGQNVTLSCEQNLNHDAMYWYRQDPGQGLRLIYYSQIVNDFQKGDIAEGYSVSREKKESFPLTVTSAQKNPTAFYLCASRGTGANIQYFGAGTRLSVL.

The chain employs TRBV19 and TRBJ1-5, with D possibly matching TRBD1 (6 bases). Germline CDR1 and CDR2: LNHDA and SQIVND (reference sequence). With 2 bases removed from V and 1 base from J, the gap between germline ends came to 9 bases. CDR3 size: 15 residues. This CDR3 is CASSISQGSNQPQHF. The CDR3 DNA reads as TGTGCCAGTAGTATAAGCCAGGGGAGCAATCAGCCCCAGCATTTT.

This clone occurred many times. The chain links TRBV15 to TRBJ1-4; unclear D gene. The V end was cut by 0 bases, the J end by 8 bases, with 13 bases between. This CDR3 is built from 15 residues. CDR1 is LNHNV, CDR2 YYDKDF, per germline (reference sequence). The CDR3 sequence is CATSRDREPPEKLFF. Here the CDR3 DNA reads TGTGCCACCAGCAGAGATAGGGAGCCCCCGGAAAAACTGTTTTTT. Based on the CDR3 plus reference TRBV15 and TRBJ1-4, the full variable domain is DAMVIQNPRYQVTQFGKPVTLSCSQTLNHNVMYWYQQKSSQAPKLLFHYYDKDFNNEADTPDNFQSRRPNTSFCFLDIRSPGLGDTAMYLCATSRDREPPEKLFFGSGTQLSVL.

This clone was picked up one time. The rearrangement uses TRBV5-8 and TRBJ1-2; unclear D gene. Between the trimmed V and J ends, which lost 4 bases and 1 base, there was a span of 11 bases. This CDR3 is 14 amino acids long. In germline, CDR1 is SGHTS, CDR2 YDEGEE. The CDR3 here is CASSPRAVNYGYTF. The DNA for the CDR3 is TGTGCCAGCAGCCCACGGGCAGTTAACTATGGCTACACCTTC.

V gene TRBV27 combines with J gene TRBJ2-7, with 12 bases identical to TRBD1. Germline V gene lookup returns CDR1 MNHEY and CDR2 SMNVEV (reference sequence). V was clipped by 4 bases and J by 7 bases; unmatched bases: 8. The CDR3 has 15 amino acids. In DNA, the CDR3 is TGTGCCAGCAGTTACGGGACAGGGGGCCCGTGGGAGCAGTACTTC. It yields the protein CASSYGTGGPWEQYF.

This clone has only a few counts. CDR3 nucleotide sequence: TGTGCCAGCAGTTTGGGGAGCGGGGGGACTGAAGCTTTCTTT. Its protein is CASSLGSGGTEAFF. The chain links TRBV28 to TRBJ1-1, with D perhaps matching TRBD1 (5 bases). CDR1 MDHEN and CDR2 SYDVKM come from the germline V gene. The CDR3 extends over 14 amino acids. V lost 3 bases and J 5 bases, leaving 13 bases between the germline ends.

The count of this clone is one. CDR3 sequence: CSAGSSYNEQFF. As DNA, the CDR3 is TGCAGCGCTGGGAGCTCCTACAATGAGCAGTTCTTC. The chain carries TRBV29-1 and TRBJ2-1, with a weak D call TRBD2 (5 bases). This CDR3 contains 12 residues. Germline V gene lookup returns CDR1 SQVTM and CDR2 ANQGSEA. The V end lost 7 bases, the J end lost 0 bases, and 7 bases lay between the germline ends.

The rearrangement joins TRBV4-3 to TRBJ1-2, with a tentative D call TRBD1 (5 bases). CDR1 LGHNA and CDR2 YSLEER come from the germline V gene. This CDR3 is 14 amino acids long. Trimming took off 1 base at V and 4 bases at J, with 10 bases between the two ends. CDR3 sequence reads: CASSQGGSSYGYTF. The CDR3 DNA is TGCGCCAGCAGCCAAGGGGGGTCGAGCTATGGCTACACCTTC.

V and J are TRBV19 and TRBJ2-3; 10 bases match TRBD2. The V gene end was trimmed by 7 bases and the J gene end by 7 bases; junction bases not matched to a gene: 8. Germline V gene lookup returns CDR1 LNHDA and CDR2 SQIVND (reference sequence). CDR3 length: 14 residues. CDR3 in DNA: TGTGCCAGTAAGGGAAGCGGGGGGGCTAATACGCAGTATTTT. Amino acids: CASKGSGGANTQYF.

This chain connects TRBV5-1 to TRBJ2-5; D call uncertain. V shed 0 bases and J shed 1 base, with 7 bases lying between them. The germline V gene encodes CDR1 SGHRS and CDR2 YFSETQ. The CDR3 runs 14 residues. In nucleotides, the CDR3 is TGCGCCAGCAGCTTGGGTGGCATCCAAGAGACCCAGTACTTC. This codes for CASSLGGIQETQYF. Using reference TRBV5-1 and TRBJ2-5 for the parts outside the CDR3, the full variable domain is KAGVTQTPRYLIKTRGQQVTLSCSPISGHRSVSWYQQTPGQGLQFLFEYFSETQRNKGNFPGRFSGRQFSNSRSEMNVSTLELGDSALYLCASSLGGIQETQYFGPGTRLLVL.

The genes are TRBV7-6 and TRBJ2-7, with a possible D match to TRBD2 (6 bases). Germline values: CDR1 SGHVS, CDR2 FNYEAQ. V was trimmed by 5 bases and J by 2 bases, leaving 13 bases between them. CDR3 size: 14 residues. The CDR3 bases are TGTGCCAGCAGCCCTCGACTAGGCGCCTACGAGCAGTACTTC. It yields the protein CASSPRLGAYEQYF.

The chain employs TRBV7-6 and TRBJ2-3, with 8 bases fitting TRBD1. CDR3 size: 15 residues. Looked up from germline, CDR1 is SGHVS and CDR2 is FNYEAQ. With V trimmed by 3 bases and J by 3 bases, 5 bases remained unmatched. This CDR3 reads CASSFPGGLTDTQYF. The CDR3 nucleotides are TGTGCCAGCAGCTTCCCAGGGGGCTTAACAGATACGCAGTATTTT.

This chain connects TRBV28 to TRBJ2-1; no definite D call. The CDR3 is 13 amino acids. The ends were cut back, 8 bases at V and 3 bases at J, with 11 bases in the middle. The germline CDR1 and CDR2 sequences are MDHEN and SYDVKM. The CDR3 coding sequence is TGTGCCAGCGGTGGGGTGGACTACAATGAGCAGTTCTTC. Residues: CASGGVDYNEQFF.

This clone was seen once. The V and J genes are TRBV30 and TRBJ1-6; TRBD1 is a possible D gene (5 bases). Germline lookup yields CDR1 GTSNPN and CDR2 SVGIG (reference sequence). Trimming took 3 bases from V and 9 from J, leaving 15 bases between them. The CDR3 has 14 amino acids. In DNA, the CDR3 is TGTGCCTGGAGCCCGGGACCTTGGGGTTCACCCCTCCACTTT. Translation: CAWSPGPWGSPLHF. The full variable domain, rest sourced from reference TRBV30 and TRBJ1-6, is SQTIHQWPATLVQPVGSPLSLECTVEGTSNPNLYWYRQAAGRGLQLLFYSVGIGQISSEVPQNLSASRPQDRQFILSSKKLLLSDSGFYLCAWSPGPWGSPLHFGNGTRLTVT.

The chain has TRBV7-9 and TRBJ2-1, with a possible D match to TRBD2 (7 bases). The CDR3 is 13 residues long. Germline CDR1 SEHNR, CDR2 FQNEAQ (reference sequence). Trimming left V 6 bases short and J 6 bases short, with 12 bases between. The CDR3 bases are TGTGCCAGCAGAGGACTAGGGGGCAATGAGCAGTTCTTC. Residues: CASRGLGGNEQFF.

This clone has only one observation. The V and J genes are TRBV5-4 and TRBJ2-6; no definite D call. The CDR3 extends over 11 amino acids. Trimming stripped 0 bases from V and 13 bases from J, with 5 bases between. CDR1 is SGHNT, CDR2 YYREEE, per germline (reference sequence). The CDR3 nucleotides read TGTGCCAGCAGCTTGGGTGGGGTCCTGACTTTC. Encoded protein: CASSLGGVLTF. Full variable domain (missing parts from reference TRBV5-4 and TRBJ2-6): ETGVTQSPTHLIKTRGQQVTLRCSSQSGHNTVSWYQQALGQGPQFIFQYYREEENGRGNFPPRFSGLQFPNYSSELNVNALELDDSALYLCASSLGGVLTFGAGSRLTVL.

The rearrangement joins TRBV11-3 to TRBJ2-2; the D gene could be TRBD1 or TRBD2 (5 bases each). CDR3 size: 17 residues. CDR1 and CDR2 (germline): SGHNT, YENEEA. Trimming cost V 4 bases and J 6 bases, with 21 bases left between them. CDR3 region: CASSSSHGPGSAGELFF. The CDR3 DNA reads TGTGCCAGCAGCTCTAGCCACGGGCCAGGGTCGGCCGGGGAGCTGTTTTTT.

This clone was detected only a few times. The chain combines TRBV15 with TRBJ2-4; D ambiguous. With 0 bases removed from V and 0 bases from J, the gap between germline ends came to 12 bases. CDR1 is LNHNV and CDR2 is YYDKDF in the germline V gene (reference sequence). The CDR3 covers 17 residues. The DNA of the CDR3 is TGTGCCACCAGCAGAGAGAGCATATCGATAGCCAAAAACATTCAGTACTTC. Protein: CATSRESISIAKNIQYF.

The V call is TRBV13, the J call TRBJ1-2, with 7 bases lining up with TRBD1. This CDR3 has 12 residues. In germline, CDR1 is PRHDT, CDR2 FYEKMQ (reference sequence). V dropped 5 bases and J dropped 6; count of bases not matched to a gene: 3. The CDR3 protein is CASSETGDGYTF. DNA of the CDR3: TGTGCCAGCAGCGAAACAGGGGATGGCTACACCTTC.

The genes are TRBV3-1 (or the pseudogene TRBV3-2) and TRBJ2-7; D is ambiguous. The CDR3 totals 15 residues. The germline V and J ends were trimmed by 1 base and 2 bases, with 12 bases remaining between them. The V gene's germline CDR1 is LGHDT and CDR2 YNNKEL (reference sequence). The CDR3 here is CASSQVGRRPYEQYF. In DNA form, the CDR3 reads TGTGCCAGCAGCCAAGTTGGCCGCCGGCCCTACGAGCAGTACTTC.

CDR3 nucleotide sequence: TGTGCCAGCAGCTTAAAGTCGCTGAGCTCCTACAATGAGCAGTTCTTC. Its translation: CASSLKSLSSYNEQFF. The rearrangement links TRBV11-1 to TRBJ2-1; D is undetermined. The CDR3 spans 16 residues. Trimming shortened V by 2 bases and J by 0 bases, and 11 bases separated the two germline ends. Per the germline V gene, CDR1 is SGHAT and CDR2 is FQDESV (reference sequence).